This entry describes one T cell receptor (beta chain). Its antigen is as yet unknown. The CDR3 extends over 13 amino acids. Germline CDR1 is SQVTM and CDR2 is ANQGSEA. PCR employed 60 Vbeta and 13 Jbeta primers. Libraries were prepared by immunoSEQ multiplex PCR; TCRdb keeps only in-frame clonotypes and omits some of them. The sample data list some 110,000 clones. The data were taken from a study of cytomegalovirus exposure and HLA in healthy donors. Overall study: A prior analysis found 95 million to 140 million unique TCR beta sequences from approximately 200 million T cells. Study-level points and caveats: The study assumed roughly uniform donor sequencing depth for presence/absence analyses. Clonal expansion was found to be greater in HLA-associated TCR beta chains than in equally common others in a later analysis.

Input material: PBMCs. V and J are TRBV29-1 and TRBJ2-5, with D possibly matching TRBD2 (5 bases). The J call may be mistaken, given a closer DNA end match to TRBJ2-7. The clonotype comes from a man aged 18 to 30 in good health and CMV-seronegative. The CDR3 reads CSVGLTRFREQYF. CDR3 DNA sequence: TGCAGCGTTGGATTAACTAGATTTCGCGAGCAGTACTTC.